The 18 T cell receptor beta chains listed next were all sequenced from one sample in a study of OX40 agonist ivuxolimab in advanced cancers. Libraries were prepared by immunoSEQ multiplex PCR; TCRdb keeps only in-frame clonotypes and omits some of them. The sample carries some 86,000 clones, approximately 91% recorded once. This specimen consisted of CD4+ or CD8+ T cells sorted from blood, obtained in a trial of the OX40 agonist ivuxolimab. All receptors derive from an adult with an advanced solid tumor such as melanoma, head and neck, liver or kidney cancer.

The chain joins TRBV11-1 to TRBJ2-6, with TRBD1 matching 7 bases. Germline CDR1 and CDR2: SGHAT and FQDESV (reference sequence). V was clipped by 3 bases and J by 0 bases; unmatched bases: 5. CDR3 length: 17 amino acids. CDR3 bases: TGTGCCAGCAGCTTCGGACAGGTCCTCTCTGGGGCCAACGTCCTGACTTTC. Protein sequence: CASSFGQVLSGANVLTF. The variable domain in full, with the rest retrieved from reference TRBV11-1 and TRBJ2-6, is EAEVAQSPRYKITEKSQAVAFWCDPISGHATLYWYRQILGQGPELLVQFQDESVVDDSQLPKDRFSAERLKGVDSTLKIQPAELGDSAMYLCASSFGQVLSGANVLTFGAGSRLTVL.

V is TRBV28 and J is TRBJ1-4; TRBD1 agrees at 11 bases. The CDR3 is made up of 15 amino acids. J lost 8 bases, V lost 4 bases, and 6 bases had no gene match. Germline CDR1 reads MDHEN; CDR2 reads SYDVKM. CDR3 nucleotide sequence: TGTGCCAGCAGTTCACCGGGACAGGGGGGGGAAAAACTGTTTTTT. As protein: CASSSPGQGGEKLFF.

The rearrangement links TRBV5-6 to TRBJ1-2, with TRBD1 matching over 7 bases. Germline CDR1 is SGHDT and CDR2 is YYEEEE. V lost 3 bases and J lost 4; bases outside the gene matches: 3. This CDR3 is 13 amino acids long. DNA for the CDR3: TGTGCCAGCAGCTCTGGGACAGCCTATGGCTACACCTTC. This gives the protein CASSSGTAYGYTF.

The DNA for the CDR3 is TGTGCCAGCAGTTACTCGGAGTACTCCTACGAGCAGTACTTC. Its protein product is CASSYSEYSYEQYF. This chain joins TRBV6-5 and TRBJ2-7; D gene unclear. The V end was cut by 0 bases, the J end by 0 bases, with 6 bases between. Germline V lookup: CDR1 MNHEY, CDR2 SVGAGI. This CDR3 is built from 14 residues.

Written as DNA, the CDR3 is TGTGCTAGTGGTTTGCCAACAGGGGGCGGTGGAAACACCATATATTTT. It translates to CASGLPTGGGGNTIYF. The rearrangement links TRBV12-5 to TRBJ1-3, with 9 bases that match TRBD1. V shed 2 bases and J 3 bases; nucleotides not matched to a gene: 5. The germline CDR1 and CDR2 sequences are LGHNT and FRNRAP. There are 16 residues in the CDR3.

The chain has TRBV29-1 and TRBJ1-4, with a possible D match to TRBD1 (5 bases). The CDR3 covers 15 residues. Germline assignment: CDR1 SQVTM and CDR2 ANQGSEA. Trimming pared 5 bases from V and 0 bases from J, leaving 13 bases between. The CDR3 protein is CSVRRGGATNEKLFF. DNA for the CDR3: TGCAGCGTTCGGAGGGGCGGTGCAACTAATGAAAAACTGTTTTTT.

The CDR3 nucleotides are TGTGCCTGGAGTACCCGGGCCACAAACACTGAAGCTTTCTTT. This translates into CAWSTRATNTEAFF. This chain connects TRBV30 to TRBJ1-1; D unresolved. V was trimmed by 2 bases and J by 2 bases, leaving 12 bases between them. CDR3 size: 14 residues. Germline CDR1 and CDR2: GTSNPN and SVGIG (reference sequence).

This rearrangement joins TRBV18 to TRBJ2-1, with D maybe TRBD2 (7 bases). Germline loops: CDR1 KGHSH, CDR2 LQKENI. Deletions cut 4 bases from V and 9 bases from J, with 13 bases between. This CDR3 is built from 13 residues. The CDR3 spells CASSRRGGGEQFF. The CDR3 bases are TGTGCCAGCTCACGGAGGGGAGGGGGTGAGCAGTTCTTC.

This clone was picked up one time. The CDR3 reads CASSESVGLAGGSFYEQYF. CDR3 nucleotide sequence: TGTGCCAGCAGTGAAAGTGTGGGACTAGCGGGAGGGAGTTTCTACGAGCAGTACTTC. The chain combines TRBV6-1 with TRBJ2-7, with 16 bases aligning to TRBD2. This CDR3 is 19 amino acids long. Germline assignment: CDR1 MNHNS and CDR2 SASEGT. The V gene end was trimmed by 2 bases and the J gene end by 3 bases; junction bases not matched to a gene: 10.

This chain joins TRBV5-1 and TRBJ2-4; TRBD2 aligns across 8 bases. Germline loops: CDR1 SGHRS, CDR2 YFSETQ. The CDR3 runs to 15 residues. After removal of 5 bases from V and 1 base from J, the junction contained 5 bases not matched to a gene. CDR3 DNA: TGCGCCAGCAGAGCGGGGGCGGTGGCCAAAAACATTCAGTACTTC. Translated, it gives CASRAGAVAKNIQYF.

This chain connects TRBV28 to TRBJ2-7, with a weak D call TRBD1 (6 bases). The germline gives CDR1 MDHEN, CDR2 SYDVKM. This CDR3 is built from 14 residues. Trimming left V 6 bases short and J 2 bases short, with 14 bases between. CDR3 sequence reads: CASRGTRGAYEQYF. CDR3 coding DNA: TGTGCCAGCAGGGGGACAAGGGGAGCCTACGAGCAGTACTTC.

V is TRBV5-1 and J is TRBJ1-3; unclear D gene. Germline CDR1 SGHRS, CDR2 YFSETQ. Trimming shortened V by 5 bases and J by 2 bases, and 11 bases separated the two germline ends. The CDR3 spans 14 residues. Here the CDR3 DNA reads TGCGCCAGCAGACTTAGCGCCGCTGGAAACACCATATATTTT. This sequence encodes CASRLSAAGNTIYF.

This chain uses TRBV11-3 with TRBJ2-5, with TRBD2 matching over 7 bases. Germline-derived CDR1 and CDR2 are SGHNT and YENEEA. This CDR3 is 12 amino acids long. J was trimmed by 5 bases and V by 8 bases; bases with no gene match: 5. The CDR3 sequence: CASRGGGETQYF. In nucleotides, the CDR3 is TGTGCCAGCCGTGGGGGAGGGGAGACCCAGTACTTC.

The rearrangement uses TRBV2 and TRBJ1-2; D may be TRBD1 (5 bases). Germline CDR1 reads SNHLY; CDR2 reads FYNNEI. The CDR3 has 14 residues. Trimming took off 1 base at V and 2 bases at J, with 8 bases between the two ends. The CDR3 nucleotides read TGTGCCAGCAGTGAAGGTAACAGGAACTATGGCTACACCTTC. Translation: CASSEGNRNYGYTF.

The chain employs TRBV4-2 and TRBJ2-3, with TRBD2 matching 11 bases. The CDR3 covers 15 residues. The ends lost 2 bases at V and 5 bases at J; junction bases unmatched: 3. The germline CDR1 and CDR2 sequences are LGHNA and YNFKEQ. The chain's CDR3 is CASSQSTSGIDTQYF. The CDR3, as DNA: TGTGCCAGCAGCCAATCGACTAGCGGGATAGATACGCAGTATTTT.

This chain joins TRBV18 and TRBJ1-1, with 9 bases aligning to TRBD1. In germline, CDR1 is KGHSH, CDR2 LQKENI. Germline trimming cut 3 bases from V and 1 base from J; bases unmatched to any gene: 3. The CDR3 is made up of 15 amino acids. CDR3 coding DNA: TGTGCCAGCTCACCCGACAGGGGGGCGAACACTGAAGCTTTCTTT. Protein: CASSPDRGANTEAFF.

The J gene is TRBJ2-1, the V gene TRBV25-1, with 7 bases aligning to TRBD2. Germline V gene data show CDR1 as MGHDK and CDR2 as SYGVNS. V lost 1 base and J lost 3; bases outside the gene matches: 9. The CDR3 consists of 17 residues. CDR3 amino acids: CASSESASGPLYNEQFF. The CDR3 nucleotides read TGTGCCAGCAGTGAATCTGCTAGCGGTCCCCTCTACAATGAGCAGTTCTTC.

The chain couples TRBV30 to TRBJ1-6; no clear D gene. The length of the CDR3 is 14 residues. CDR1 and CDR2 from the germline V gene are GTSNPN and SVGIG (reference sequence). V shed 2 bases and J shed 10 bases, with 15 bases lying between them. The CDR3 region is CAWSRVLFGSPLHF. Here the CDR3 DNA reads TGTGCCTGGAGTAGGGTTTTATTTGGGTCACCCCTCCACTTT.